This T cell receptor beta chain was observed in a study of metastatic and nonmetastatic thyroid tumors. Study-level background: Across peripheral blood and tumor or nodule tissue samples taken from malignant and benign thyroid patients, the repertoires were compared with one another. Whole-study results and caveats: It was reportedly found that TCR beta diversity was significantly higher in malignant thyroid tumors than in benign nodules, a difference seen in both blood and tumor samples.

The CDR3 is made up of 18 amino acids. Looked up from germline, CDR1 is SGHRS and CDR2 is YFSETQ. Trimming took off 1 base at V and 6 bases at J, with 20 bases between the two ends. In the authors' workflow: The study's classifier, a distant-metastasis tool for papillary thyroid cancer, was built using CDR3 differences across clinicopathological groups. TCRdb re-called clones via MiXCR from the PCR reads. The V and J calls come from TCRdb's annotation, not from the publication. The table lists about 92,000 clones, just under 15% of them singletons, with around 3.3% in the top ten. This clone was counted at least ten times. The antigen remains unidentified. Not a single patient had been given any form of treatment at any point before undergoing thyroid surgery.

Sample: blood. The genes are TRBV5-1 and TRBJ1-6; D is uncertain. The source of this sequence is a female donor with papillary thyroid cancer or a benign thyroid nodule (not recorded which). Some clones in this sample may be carry-over from other donors' samples. CDR3 nucleotide sequence: TGCGCCAGCAGCTTGATGGGGAATGAAGGGCCGGGTAATTCACCCCTCCACTTT. Translation: CASSLMGNEGPGNSPLHF. The whole variable domain, filled in from reference TRBV5-1 and TRBJ1-6, reads KAGVTQTPRYLIKTRGQQVTLSCSPISGHRSVSWYQQTPGQGLQFLFEYFSETQRNKGNFPGRFSGRQFSNSRSEMNVSTLELGDSALYLCASSLMGNEGPGNSPLHFGNGTRLTVT.